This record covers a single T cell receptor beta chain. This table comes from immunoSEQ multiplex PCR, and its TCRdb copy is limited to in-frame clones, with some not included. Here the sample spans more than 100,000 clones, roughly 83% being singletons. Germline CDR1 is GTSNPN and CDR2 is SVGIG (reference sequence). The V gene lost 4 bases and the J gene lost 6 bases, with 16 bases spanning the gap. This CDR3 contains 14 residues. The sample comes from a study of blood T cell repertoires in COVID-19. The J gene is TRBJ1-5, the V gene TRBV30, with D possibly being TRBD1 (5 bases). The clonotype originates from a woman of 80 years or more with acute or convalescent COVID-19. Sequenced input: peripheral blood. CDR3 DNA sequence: TGTGCCTGGACCCGGACGGGGGGGGGTCAGCCCCAGCATTTT. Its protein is CAWTRTGGGQPQHF.